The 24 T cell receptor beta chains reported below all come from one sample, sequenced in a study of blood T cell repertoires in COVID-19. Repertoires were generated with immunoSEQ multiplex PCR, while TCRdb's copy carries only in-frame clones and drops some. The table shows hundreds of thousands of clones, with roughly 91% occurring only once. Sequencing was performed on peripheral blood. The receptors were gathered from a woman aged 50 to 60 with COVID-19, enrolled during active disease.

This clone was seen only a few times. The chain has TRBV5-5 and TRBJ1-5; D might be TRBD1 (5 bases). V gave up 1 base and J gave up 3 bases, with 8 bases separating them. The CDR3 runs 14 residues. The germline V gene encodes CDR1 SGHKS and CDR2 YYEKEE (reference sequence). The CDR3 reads CASSLSRANQPQHF. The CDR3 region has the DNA TGTGCCAGCAGCTTGAGCAGGGCCAATCAGCCCCAGCATTTT.

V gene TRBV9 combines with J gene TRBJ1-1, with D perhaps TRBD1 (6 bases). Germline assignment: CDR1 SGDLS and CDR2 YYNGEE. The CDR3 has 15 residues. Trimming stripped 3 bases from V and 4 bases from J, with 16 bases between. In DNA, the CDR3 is TGTGCCAGCAGCGCGTTAACAGGGAGGGGCACTGAAGCTTTCTTT. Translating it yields CASSALTGRGTEAFF.

The CDR3 coding sequence is TGCAGTGCTAGAGACGCGGGGGAAGCTTTCTTT. It encodes CSARDAGEAFF. The chain is built from TRBV20-1 and TRBJ1-1, with no clear D. The germline V gene encodes CDR1 DFQATT and CDR2 SNEGSKA (reference sequence). Trimming took 0 bases from V and 8 from J, leaving 7 bases between them. The CDR3 consists of 11 residues.

CDR3 sequence reads: CASSLNQGPGNIQYF. The CDR3 DNA follows: TGTGCCAGCAGCTTAAACCAGGGTCCGGGAAACATTCAGTACTTC. The chain has TRBV5-4 and TRBJ2-4, with D tentatively TRBD1 (5 bases). V shed 2 bases and J shed 6 bases, with 15 bases lying between them. The germline V gene has CDR1 SGHNT and CDR2 YYREEE (reference sequence). The CDR3 is 15 residues long. The full variable domain, in which reference TRBV5-4 and TRBJ2-4 provide the parts outside the CDR3, is ETGVTQSPTHLIKTRGQQVTLRCSSQSGHNTVSWYQQALGQGPQFIFQYYREEENGRGNFPPRFSGLQFPNYSSELNVNALELDDSALYLCASSLNQGPGNIQYFGAGTRLSVL.

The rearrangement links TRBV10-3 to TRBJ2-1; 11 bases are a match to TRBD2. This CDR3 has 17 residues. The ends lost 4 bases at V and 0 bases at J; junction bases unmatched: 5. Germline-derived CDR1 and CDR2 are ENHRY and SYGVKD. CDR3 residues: CAISGLAGLSSYNEQFF. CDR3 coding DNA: TGTGCCATCAGTGGACTAGCGGGGCTAAGCTCCTACAATGAGCAGTTCTTC.

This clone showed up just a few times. The CDR3 here is CASSLDGGLEQFF. CDR3 DNA sequence: TGTGCCAGCAGCTTAGACGGTGGTCTGGAGCAGTTCTTC. The chain employs TRBV7-9 and TRBJ2-1; no definite D call. The CDR3 spans 13 residues. Germline V gene data show CDR1 as SEHNR and CDR2 as FQNEAQ (reference sequence). The V end was cut by 1 base, the J end by 10 bases, with 11 bases between.

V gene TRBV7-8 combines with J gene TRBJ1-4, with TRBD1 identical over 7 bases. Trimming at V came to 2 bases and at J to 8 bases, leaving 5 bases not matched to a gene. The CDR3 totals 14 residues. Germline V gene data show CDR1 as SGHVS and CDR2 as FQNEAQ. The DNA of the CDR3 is TGTGCCAGCAGCTTAAAGACAGGGCGGGAAAAACTGTTTTTT. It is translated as CASSLKTGREKLFF.

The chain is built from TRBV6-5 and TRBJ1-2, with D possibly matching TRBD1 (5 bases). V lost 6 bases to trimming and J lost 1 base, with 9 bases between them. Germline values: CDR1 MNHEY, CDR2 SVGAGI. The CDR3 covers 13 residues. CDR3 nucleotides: TGTGCCAGCAGGCAGGGTTATAACTATGGCTACACCTTC. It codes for CASRQGYNYGYTF.

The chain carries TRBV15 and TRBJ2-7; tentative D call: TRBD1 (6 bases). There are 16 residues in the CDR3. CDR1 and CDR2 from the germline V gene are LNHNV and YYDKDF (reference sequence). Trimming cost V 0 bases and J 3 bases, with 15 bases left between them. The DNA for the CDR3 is TGTGCCACCAGCAGAGATAGAACAGGGAGAGGCTACGAGCAGTACTTC. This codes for CATSRDRTGRGYEQYF.

The CDR3 DNA sequence: TGTGCCAGCAGCGTCAGGGGTGAAAAGGGAAAACTGTTTTTT. This gives the protein CASSVRGEKGKLFF. The V call is TRBV2, the J call TRBJ1-4, with a tentative D call TRBD1 (6 bases). Trimming removed 6 bases from V and 10 bases from J, with 18 bases in between. Germline V lookup: CDR1 SNHLY, CDR2 FYNNEI. This CDR3 is built from 14 residues.

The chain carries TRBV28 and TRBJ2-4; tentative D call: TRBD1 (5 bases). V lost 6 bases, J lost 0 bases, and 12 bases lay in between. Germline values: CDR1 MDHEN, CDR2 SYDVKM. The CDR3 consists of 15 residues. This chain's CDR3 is CASSSRQLAKNIQYF. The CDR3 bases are TGTGCCAGCAGCAGCCGACAGCTAGCCAAAAACATTCAGTACTTC.

The CDR3 bases are TGTGCCAGCAGTTCCGGACTAGAAGAGACCCAGTACTTC. The encoded protein is CASSSGLEETQYF. This chain connects TRBV2 to TRBJ2-5, with TRBD2 matching over 7 bases. The length of the CDR3 is 13 residues. The ends lost 5 bases at V and 3 bases at J; junction bases unmatched: 3. Germline CDR1 and CDR2: SNHLY and FYNNEI.

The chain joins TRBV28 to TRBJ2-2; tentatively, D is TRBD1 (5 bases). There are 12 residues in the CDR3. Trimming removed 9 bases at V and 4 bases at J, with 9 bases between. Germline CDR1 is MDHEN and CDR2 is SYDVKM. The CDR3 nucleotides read TGTGCCAGTTATAGGGGCACCGGGGAGCTGTTTTTT. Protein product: CASYRGTGELFF.

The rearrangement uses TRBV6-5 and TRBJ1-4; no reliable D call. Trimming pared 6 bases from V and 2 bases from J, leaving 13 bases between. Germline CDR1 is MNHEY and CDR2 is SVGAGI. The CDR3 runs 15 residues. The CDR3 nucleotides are TGTGCCAGCAGCCAATTCGGTCGGACTAATGAAAAACTGTTTTTT. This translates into CASSQFGRTNEKLFF.

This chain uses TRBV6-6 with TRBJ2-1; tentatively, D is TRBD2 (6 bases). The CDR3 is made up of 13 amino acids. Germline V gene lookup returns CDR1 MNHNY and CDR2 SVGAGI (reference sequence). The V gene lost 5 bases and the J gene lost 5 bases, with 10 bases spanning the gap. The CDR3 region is CASSETRDNEQFF. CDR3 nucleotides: TGTGCCAGCAGTGAGACTAGAGACAATGAGCAGTTCTTC.

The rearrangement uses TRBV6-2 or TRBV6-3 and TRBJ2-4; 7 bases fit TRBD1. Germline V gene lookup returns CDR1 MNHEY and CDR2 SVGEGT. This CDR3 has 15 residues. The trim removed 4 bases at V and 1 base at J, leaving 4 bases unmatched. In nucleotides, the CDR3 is TGTGCCAGCAGTTCCGGGACAGCGGCCAAAAACATTCAGTACTTC. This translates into CASSSGTAAKNIQYF.

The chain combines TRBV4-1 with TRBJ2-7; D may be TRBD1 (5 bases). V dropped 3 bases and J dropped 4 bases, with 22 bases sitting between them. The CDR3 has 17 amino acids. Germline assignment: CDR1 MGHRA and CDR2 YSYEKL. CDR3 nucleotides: TGCGCCAGCAGCCATCTATTAGGGGTAGCTGGAAATTACGAGCAGTACTTC. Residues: CASSHLLGVAGNYEQYF.

This CDR3 reads CASSRGSGRKYF. CDR3 DNA sequence: TGTGCCAGCAGCCGAGGGTCTGGACGTAAGTACTTC. This chain joins TRBV5-6 and TRBJ2-7, with a weak D call TRBD2 (5 bases). The germline V gene encodes CDR1 SGHDT and CDR2 YYEEEE. This CDR3 comprises 12 residues. With 4 bases removed from V and 11 bases from J, the gap between germline ends came to 16 bases.

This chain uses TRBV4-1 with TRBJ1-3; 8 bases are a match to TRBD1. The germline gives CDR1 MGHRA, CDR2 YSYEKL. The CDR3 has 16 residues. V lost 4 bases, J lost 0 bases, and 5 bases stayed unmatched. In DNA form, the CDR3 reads TGCGCCAGCAGCCGTGACAGGGGCTTCTCTGGAAACACCATATATTTT. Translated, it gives CASSRDRGFSGNTIYF.

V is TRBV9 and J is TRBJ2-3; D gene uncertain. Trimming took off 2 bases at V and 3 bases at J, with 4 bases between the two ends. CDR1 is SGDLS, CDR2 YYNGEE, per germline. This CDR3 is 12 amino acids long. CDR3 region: CASSVATDTQYF. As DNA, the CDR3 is TGTGCCAGCAGCGTTGCGACAGATACGCAGTATTTT. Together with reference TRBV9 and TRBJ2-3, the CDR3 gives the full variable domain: DSGVTQTPKHLITATGQRVTLRCSPRSGDLSVYWYQQSLDQGLQFLIQYYNGEERAKGNILERFSAQQFPDLHSELNLSSLELGDSALYFCASSVATDTQYFGPGTRLTVL.

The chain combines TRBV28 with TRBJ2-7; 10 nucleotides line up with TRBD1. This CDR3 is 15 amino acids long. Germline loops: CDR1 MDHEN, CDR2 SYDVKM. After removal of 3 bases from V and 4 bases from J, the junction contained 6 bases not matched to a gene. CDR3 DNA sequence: TGTGCCAGCAGTTTCCCGGGACAGGGGAAGTACGAGCAGTACTTC. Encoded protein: CASSFPGQGKYEQYF.

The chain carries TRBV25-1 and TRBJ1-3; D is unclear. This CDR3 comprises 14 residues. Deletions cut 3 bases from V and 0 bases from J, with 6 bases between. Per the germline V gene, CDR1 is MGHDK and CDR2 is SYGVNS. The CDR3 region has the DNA TGTGCCAGCAGTGACCATAGCTCTGGAAACACCATATATTTT. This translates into CASSDHSSGNTIYF. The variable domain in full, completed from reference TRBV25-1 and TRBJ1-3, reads EADIYQTPRYLVIGTGKKITLECSQTMGHDKMYWYQQDPGMELHLIHYSYGVNSTEKGDLSSESTVSRIRTEHFPLTLESARPSHTSQYLCASSDHSSGNTIYFGEGSWLTVV.

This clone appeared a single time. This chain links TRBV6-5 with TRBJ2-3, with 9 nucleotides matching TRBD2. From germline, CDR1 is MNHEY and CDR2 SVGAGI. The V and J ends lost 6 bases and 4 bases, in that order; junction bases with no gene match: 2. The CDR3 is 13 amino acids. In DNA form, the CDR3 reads TGTGCCAGCAGCAAGCGGGGGGCAGATACGCAGTATTTT. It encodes CASSKRGADTQYF.

The CDR3 coding sequence is TGTGCCAGCAGCGTAGGGCCTGGGGCCAACGTCCTGACTTTC. Residues: CASSVGPGANVLTF. This chain uses TRBV9 with TRBJ2-6, with D hard to call. Germline loops: CDR1 SGDLS, CDR2 YYNGEE. Trimming removed 0 bases from V and 2 bases from J, with 3 bases in between. The CDR3 is 14 residues long.